This passage covers 13 T cell receptor beta chains from one sample sequenced in a study of shared clonotypes between healthy human individuals. Libraries were prepared by immunoSEQ multiplex PCR; TCRdb keeps only in-frame clonotypes and omits some of them. The data show millions of clones, around 95% seen once. The sample was naive CD4+ T cells sorted from blood. Subset in this sample: CD45RA+ positively selected. The receptor set was obtained from a man aged 18-30 years in good health.

In the case of this clone: At one of its ends the junction is not consistent with the germline gene, which may arise from a read error. V and J are TRBV30 and TRBJ1-6, with no clear D. This CDR3 is 12 amino acids long. Germline values: CDR1 GTSNPN, CDR2 SVGIG (reference sequence). CDR3: CAWSEPGHPPHF. DNA for the CDR3: TGTGCCTGGAGTGAACCGGGCCATCCCCCCCACTTT.

V gene TRBV5-6 combines with J gene TRBJ1-2; D is undetermined. The CDR3 totals 16 residues. CDR1 is SGHDT and CDR2 is YYEEEE in the germline V gene. Trimming left V 4 bases short and J 2 bases short, with 18 bases between. This CDR3 reads CASSLTGVQANYGYTF. CDR3 nucleotides: TGTGCCAGCAGCCTGACCGGGGTGCAGGCCAACTATGGCTACACCTTC.

The chain is built from TRBV2 and TRBJ1-1; no clear D. From germline, CDR1 is SNHLY and CDR2 FYNNEI. The CDR3 consists of 14 residues. Trimming left V 5 bases short and J 1 base short, with 11 bases between. The CDR3 DNA follows: TGTGCCAGCAGTTATAAAGGTAGGAACACTGAAGCTTTCTTT. The encoded protein is CASSYKGRNTEAFF.

A remark on this clone: In the same sample, other DNA sequences code for this CDR3. The chain links TRBV2 to TRBJ2-2; 10 nucleotides match TRBD1. J lost 3 bases, V lost 4 bases, and 2 bases had no gene match. In germline, CDR1 is SNHLY, CDR2 FYNNEI. CDR3 length equals 15 residues. The CDR3 reads CASSVDRGYTGELFF. The CDR3, as DNA: TGTGCCAGCAGTGTGGACAGGGGGTACACCGGGGAGCTGTTTTTT.

The J gene is TRBJ2-5, the V gene TRBV7-8; no clear D. V shed 4 bases and J shed 4 bases, with 16 bases lying between them. This CDR3 comprises 15 residues. Germline V CDR1 and CDR2: SGHVS, FQNEAQ. The CDR3 DNA reads TGTGCCAGCAGCTCCCTCGGGTTGTCGAGAGAGACCCAGTACTTC. Protein: CASSSLGLSRETQYF.

This chain joins TRBV19 and TRBJ2-7; the match to TRBD1 covers 7 bases. Trimming at V came to 9 bases and at J to 2 bases, leaving 19 bases not matched to a gene. CDR3 length equals 17 residues. Germline assignment: CDR1 LNHDA and CDR2 SQIVND (reference sequence). CDR3 sequence (DNA): TGTGCCAGCCTCGACCAATTCCCGGGACAGCTAGCCTACGAGCAGTACTTC. The encoded protein is CASLDQFPGQLAYEQYF.

The chain recombines TRBV18 with TRBJ2-5; D remains ambiguous. Germline CDR1 is KGHSH and CDR2 is LQKENI. The V and J ends lost 0 bases and 1 base respectively, with 12 bases between them. CDR3 length equals 16 residues. CDR3 in DNA: TGTGCCAGCTCACCACCTAATAGTCCAGTCCAAGAGACCCAGTACTTC. Amino acids: CASSPPNSPVQETQYF.

This chain uses TRBV9 with TRBJ1-5, with D tentatively TRBD1 (5 bases). In germline, CDR1 is SGDLS, CDR2 YYNGEE. V was shortened by 0 bases and J by 7 bases, with 23 bases between the two germline ends. The CDR3 runs 18 residues. The CDR3 is CASSVGSGGAGAGQPQHF. The CDR3 DNA follows: TGTGCCAGCAGCGTAGGTTCAGGTGGGGCAGGCGCCGGGCAGCCCCAGCATTTT.

J is TRBJ2-5 and V is TRBV5-1; D is uncertain. Trimming removed 4 bases at V and 7 bases at J, with 14 bases between. Germline CDR1 reads SGHRS; CDR2 reads YFSETQ. This CDR3 comprises 13 residues. The chain's CDR3 is CASSLDQLGTQYF. As DNA, the CDR3 is TGCGCCAGCAGCCTCGACCAGTTGGGGACCCAGTACTTC.

The genes are TRBV5-6 and TRBJ2-6; 8 nucleotides agree with TRBD1. V shed 3 bases, J shed 2 bases, and the junction held 1 base outside the gene matches. From germline, CDR1 is SGHDT and CDR2 YYEEEE. The length of the CDR3 is 15 residues. The CDR3 DNA is TGTGCCAGCAGCTCGGACAGGGCTGGGGCCAACGTCCTGACTTTC. Residues: CASSSDRAGANVLTF.

A single count supports this clone. The J gene is TRBJ1-1, the V gene TRBV18, with D uncertain. Trimming stripped 1 base from V and 7 bases from J, with 13 bases between. In germline, CDR1 is KGHSH, CDR2 LQKENI. The CDR3 runs to 14 residues. The CDR3 sequence is CASSPLSEDVEAFF. The CDR3 DNA reads as TGTGCCAGCTCACCACTTTCCGAGGACGTTGAAGCTTTCTTT.

The CDR3 DNA is TGTGCCAGCAGCGTAGTGGAGGGAGGCTATGGCTACACCTTC. This sequence encodes CASSVVEGGYGYTF. The chain is built from TRBV9 and TRBJ1-2; D is uncertain. Germline V gives CDR1 SGDLS, CDR2 YYNGEE. The CDR3 runs 14 residues. The V end was cut by 0 bases, the J end by 4 bases, with 10 bases between.

The V gene is TRBV18, the J gene TRBJ2-7; D tentatively fits TRBD1 or TRBD2 (5 bases each). Trimming removed 5 bases from V and 3 bases from J, with 11 bases in between. Per the germline V gene, CDR1 is KGHSH and CDR2 is LQKENI. This CDR3 spans 13 amino acids. CDR3 residues: CASSRDARYEQYF. The CDR3 nucleotides read TGTGCCAGCTCAAGGGACGCCCGCTACGAGCAGTACTTC.